The clone carrying this TCR beta chain was found a few times. What it recognizes is unknown. This sample stems from a study of T cell responses to AZD1222 COVID-19 vaccine. Germline-derived CDR1 and CDR2 are SGHVS and FQNEAQ. The CDR3 length is 14 residues. V was pared by 5 bases and J by 7 bases, with 15 bases between. Sequencing used immunoSEQ multiplex PCR; TCRdb keeps in-frame clones, though not all of them. This table holds fewer than 150,000 clones, over 75% found once. Study-wide results and caveats: At study baseline, merely more than 5 AZD1222 recipients were seropositive.

This specimen consisted of peripheral blood, obtained 28 days after the second AZD1222 dose. The receptor comes from an adult who received the AZD1222 COVID-19 vaccine. V is TRBV7-8 and J is TRBJ1-5; possible D gene TRBD1, 5 bases. This CDR3 reads CASSEAGLGQPQHF. Written as DNA, the CDR3 is TGTGCCAGCAGCGAAGCAGGGTTGGGGCAGCCCCAGCATTTT. Combining the CDR3 with reference TRBV7-8 and TRBJ1-5 gives the whole variable domain GAGVSQSPRYKVAKRGQDVALRCDPISGHVSLFWYQQALGQGPEFLTYFQNEAQLDKSGLPSDRFFAERPEGSVSTLKIQRTQQEDSAVYLCASSEAGLGQPQHFGDGTRLSIL.